The 22 T cell receptor beta chains reported below all come from one sample, sequenced in a study of tissue T cells after allogeneic stem cell transplantation. TCRdb's copy holds only in-frame clones and misses some; the assay was immunoSEQ multiplex PCR. The table shows about 6,800 clones, with around 37% occurring only once. Time point defined: mouse harvest day 14 after allogeneic transplant. Mouse grafts combined 10^7 T-cell-depleted bone marrow cells with 10^6 splenic CD5+ T cells. The sample was skin. The receptors here all came from a female BALB/c mouse given C57BL/6 T cells with graft-versus-host disease after an allogeneic hematopoietic cell transplant.

In the case of this clone: The listed genes are named as in mouse. The sequenced part of the CDR3 DNA is TGTGGCTTCCGGGACTGGGGGAGTGCAGAAACGCTGTAT. This codes for CGFRDWGSAETLY. The whole CDR3 region reads CGFRDWGSAETLYF. This chain joins TRBV20 and TRBJ2-3, with 11 bases lining up with TRBD2. The missing CDR3 end, 1 residue past where the read stops, is filled in from the germline J gene. The germline gives CDR1 GFQATS, CDR2 STVNSAI. CDR3 length equals 14 residues.

As to this clone: Gene names follow the mouse nomenclature. The read terminates 1 residue before the CDR3 end, so the remaining end is supplied by the germline J gene. V usage is TRBV4 and J usage is TRBJ2-7; the match to TRBD2 covers 8 bases. The CDR3 spans 14 residues. Germline V CDR1 and CDR2: LGHDT, YNNKQL (reference sequence). Trimming at V came to 5 bases and at J to 3 bases, leaving 6 bases not matched to a gene. Partial CDR3 DNA: TGTGCCAGCAGCAAGAGGGGGGGGCGCTATGAACAGTAC. Translation gives CASSKRGGRYEQY. The whole CDR3 reads CASSKRGGRYEQYF.

This clone was seen just once. Any gene name here is a mouse gene name. CDR3 DNA, as far as it was read: TGTGCCTGGAGTCTTTGGGGAAACTCCGACTACACC. This translates into CAWSLWGNSDYT. The CDR3 reads in full as CAWSLWGNSDYTF. This rearrangement joins TRBV31 to TRBJ1-2, with D hard to call. The read gets to within 1 residue of the CDR3 end, and the germline J gene fills in the rest. The V gene lost 0 bases and the J gene lost 1 base, with 6 bases spanning the gap. Germline CDR1 is GKSSPN and CDR2 is SITVG. The CDR3 has 13 residues.

Comments on this clone: Genes here carry mouse names. Coverage ceases 1 residue before the CDR3 finishes, and the germline J gene fills in the end. Other DNA sequences within the sample encode an identical CDR3. The J gene is TRBJ2-1, the V gene TRBV3; possible D gene TRBD1, 5 bases. Germline V lookup: CDR1 SNHLY, CDR2 FYNGKV (reference sequence). The CDR3 is 14 residues long. Trimming took 5 bases from V and 0 from J, leaving 8 bases between them. This chain's CDR3 is CASSPDSNYAEQFF. The CDR3 bases that were read are TGTGCCAGCAGCCCTGACAGTAACTATGCTGAGCAGTTC.

About this clone: Gene names are the mouse ones. The DNA ends 1 residue before the CDR3 does, and the rest of the CDR3 is filled in from the germline J gene. J is TRBJ1-2 and V is TRBV26; D is possibly TRBD1 (5 bases). Trimming stripped 4 bases from V and 0 bases from J, with 6 bases between. Germline V gene lookup returns CDR1 KGHPV and CDR2 FQNQEV (reference sequence). CDR3 length: 13 amino acids. CDR3 region: CASSQQANSDYTF. Incomplete CDR3 DNA: TGTGCCAGCAGTCAACAGGCAAACTCCGACTACACC.

This clone was seen only a few times. All gene names here are mouse names. The CDR3 end falls 1 residue outside the read, so it is completed with the germline J gene. This chain joins TRBV26 and TRBJ2-7; unclear D gene. Germline lookup yields CDR1 KGHPV and CDR2 FQNQEV (reference sequence). Trimming took 4 bases from V and 4 from J, leaving 11 bases between them. The CDR3 is made up of 13 amino acids. The part of the CDR3 DNA that was read is TGTGCCAGCAGTCCCCGGGCCAATTATGAACAGTAC. Translating it yields CASSPRANYEQY. Given in full, the CDR3 is CASSPRANYEQYF.

This clone is medium-sized. Mouse gene names and germline throughout. The read terminates 1 residue before the CDR3 end, so the remaining end is supplied by the germline J gene. V gene TRBV3 combines with J gene TRBJ2-7; the match to TRBD1 covers 8 bases. The germline V gene encodes CDR1 SNHLY and CDR2 FYNGKV (reference sequence). This CDR3 has 13 amino acids. The V segment lost 5 bases and the J segment 2 bases; nucleotides outside the gene matches: 2. CDR3 DNA, as far as it was read: TGTGCCAGCAGCCGACAGGGGCCCTATGAACAGTAC. This gives the protein CASSRQGPYEQY. The full CDR3 is CASSRQGPYEQYF.

Note on this clone: All gene names here are mouse names. The read ends 1 residue shy of where the CDR3 ends; the end is completed using the germline J gene. The chain recombines TRBV26 with TRBJ2-4; D is possibly TRBD2 (5 bases). The CDR3 totals 14 residues. The V gene lost 2 bases and the J gene lost 3 bases, with 9 bases spanning the gap. Germline V gene sequence: CDR1 KGHPV, CDR2 FQNQEV (reference sequence). CDR3 amino acids: CASSLGLGQNTLYF. The CDR3 bases that were read are TGTGCCAGCAGTCTGGGGCTGGGACAAAACACCTTGTAC.

This clone ranks as medium-sized (0.01 to 0.1%). Gene names and germline refer to mouse. The missing CDR3 end, 1 residue past where the read stops, is filled in from the germline J gene. The chain carries TRBV13-2 and TRBJ1-3; possible D gene TRBD1, 6 bases. The CDR3 is 14 residues long. CDR1 and CDR2 (germline): NNHNN, SYGAGS (reference sequence). With 0 bases removed from V and 3 bases from J, the gap between germline ends came to 7 bases. CDR3 DNA, as far as it was read: TGTGCCAGCGGTGATGACAGGGTTGGAAATACGCTCTAT. It codes for CASGDDRVGNTLY. Given in full, the CDR3 is CASGDDRVGNTLYF.

This clone qualifies as medium-sized. The gene symbols are mouse symbols. The read stops 1 residue short of the end of the CDR3; the missing end is completed from the germline J gene. The rearrangement joins TRBV2 to TRBJ1-3; D call uncertain. The CDR3 sequence is 12 residues long. Germline CDR1 is LGHNA and CDR2 is YSYQKL. V dropped 2 bases and J dropped 4 bases, with 3 bases sitting between them. The CDR3 region is CASSQQGNTLYF. The sequenced CDR3 bases are TGTGCCAGCAGCCAACAGGGAAATACGCTCTAT.

Comment on this clone: Gene names denote mouse genes. Coverage ceases 1 residue before the CDR3 finishes, and the germline J gene fills in the end. This sequence joins TRBV13-2 and TRBJ2-2, with D maybe TRBD2 (6 bases). This CDR3 is 16 amino acids long. Trimming cost V 2 bases and J 0 bases, with 11 bases left between them. Germline V lookup: CDR1 NNHNN, CDR2 SYGAGS (reference sequence). CDR3 loop: CASGEPGLSNTGQLYF. Partial CDR3 DNA: TGTGCCAGCGGTGAACCGGGACTATCAAACACCGGGCAGCTCTAC.

Points on this clone: The listed genes are named as in mouse. CDR3 bases read: TGCTCCAGCAGTCAAAGACTGGGGGGCGACACCCAGTAC. Protein: CSSSQRLGGDTQY. The full CDR3 protein reads CSSSQRLGGDTQYF. This chain joins TRBV23 and TRBJ2-5; the table's D call, TRBD2, was not checked against the DNA. The read terminates 1 residue before the CDR3 end, so the remaining end is supplied by the germline J gene. Per germline, CDR1 KGHTA and CDR2 FQNQQP. This CDR3 region has 14 residues. The complete variable domain, with remaining parts taken from reference TRBV23 and TRBJ2-5, reads DAAVTQKPRYLIKMKGQEAEMKCIPEKGHTAVFWYQQKQSKELKFLIYFQNQQPLDQIDMVKERFSAVCPSSSLCSLGIRTCEAEDSALYLCSSSQRLGGDTQYFGPGTRLLVL.

As to this clone: All gene names here are mouse names. The CDR3 end lies 1 residue beyond the end of the read and is filled in from the germline J gene. The chain uses TRBV12-1 and TRBJ2-3; 11 positions agree with TRBD2. The CDR3 is 15 amino acids. Losses at the gene ends were 4 bases for V and 0 bases for J; bases not matched to a gene: 2. Germline CDR1 reads SGHSN; CDR2 reads HYEKVE. The part of the CDR3 DNA that was read is TGTGCCAGCTCCCGGGACTGGGGGAGTGCAGAAACGCTGTAT. Translating it yields CASSRDWGSAETLY. From start to end, the CDR3 is CASSRDWGSAETLYF.

Comment on this clone: Gene names refer to mouse genes. With the read ending 1 residue before the CDR3 end, the germline J gene is used to fill in that end. The V call is TRBV13-2, the J call TRBJ2-7, with 10 bases that match TRBD2. Trimming cost V 2 bases and J 7 bases; bases outside gene matches: 9. CDR1 and CDR2 from the germline V gene are NNHNN and SYGAGS (reference sequence). This CDR3 region has 15 residues. The CDR3 spells CASGEVSGGAGEQYF. CDR3 bases read: TGTGCCAGCGGTGAAGTATCTGGGGGGGCGGGGGAACAGTAC.

Of note for this clone: The genes and germline here are from mouse. The read stops 1 residue short of the end of the CDR3; the missing end is completed from the germline J gene. This chain uses TRBV20 with TRBJ2-1; TRBD2 agrees at 9 bases. The CDR3 totals 15 residues. J lost 7 bases, V lost 0 bases, and 7 bases had no gene match. From germline, CDR1 is GFQATS and CDR2 STVNSAI. The DNA read from the CDR3 is TGTGGTGCTAGGGACTGGGGGGGGCCTTGGGCTGAGCAGTTC. It encodes CGARDWGGPWAEQF. The entire CDR3 sequence reads CGARDWGGPWAEQFF.

With regard to this clone: Gene names refer to mouse genes. The read falls 1 residue short of the CDR3 end, and the missing part is taken from the germline J gene. V is TRBV13-3 and J is TRBJ2-3; TRBD2 matches 10 bases. The germline gives CDR1 NNHDY, CDR2 SYVADS. The CDR3 runs 17 residues. Trimming at V came to 0 bases and at J to 2 bases, leaving 6 bases not matched to a gene. The DNA read from the CDR3 is TGTGCCAGCAGTGATGGGCTGGGGGGGCGCGATGCAGAAACGCTGTAT. Its translation: CASSDGLGGRDAETLY. The full CDR3 protein is CASSDGLGGRDAETLYF.

This clone appeared a few times. Gene names refer to mouse genes. The read ends 1 residue shy of where the CDR3 ends; the end is completed using the germline J gene. The V and J genes are TRBV3 and TRBJ1-5; D gene unclear. The CDR3 extends over 13 amino acids. The germline V gene has CDR1 SNHLY and CDR2 FYNGKV (reference sequence). Trimming took 0 bases from V and 3 from J, leaving 3 bases between them. The CDR3 reads CASSLAINQAPLF. Incomplete CDR3 DNA: TGTGCCAGCAGCTTAGCCATCAACCAGGCTCCGCTT.

By share, this clone ranks as medium-sized. All gene names here are mouse names. CDR3 bases read: TGTGCCAGCAGTCTGTCGAAGGGGTCGACTAGTCAAAACACCTTGTAC. This codes for CASSLSKGSTSQNTLY. The entire CDR3 protein reads CASSLSKGSTSQNTLYF. The chain joins TRBV26 to TRBJ2-4; a weak D match, TRBD1 (5 bases). The CDR3 end is not reached by the read, which stops 1 residue before it; the germline J gene fills it in. Germline CDR1 and CDR2: KGHPV and FQNQEV (reference sequence). The V and J ends lost 0 bases and 0 bases respectively, with 13 bases between them. The CDR3 contains 17 residues. Together with reference TRBV26 and TRBJ2-4, the CDR3 gives the full variable domain: NSKVIQTPRYLVKGQGQKAKMRCIPEKGHPVVFWYQQNKNNEFKFLINFQNQEVLQQIDMTEKRFSAECPSNSPCSLEIQSSEAGDSALYLCASSLSKGSTSQNTLYFGAGTRLSVL.

A note on this clone: These gene names are mouse names. The missing CDR3 end, 1 residue past where the read stops, is filled in from the germline J gene. The chain combines TRBV24 with TRBJ2-5; TRBD2 matches 14 bases. The CDR3 extends over 18 amino acids. J was trimmed by 1 base and V by 3 bases; bases with no gene match: 6. Germline assignment: CDR1 KGHTA and CDR2 FRNEEI. CDR3 sequence: CASSLGGLGGPDQDTQYF. CDR3 DNA, as far as it was read: TGTGCCAGCAGTCTTGGGGGACTGGGGGGGCCCGACCAAGACACCCAGTAC.

This clone appeared a few times. The gene names given are mouse names. The read ends 1 residue before the CDR3 terminus; that terminus is restored from the germline J gene. The chain uses TRBV26 and TRBJ2-3; 8 nucleotides agree with TRBD1. V lost 4 bases, J lost 0 bases, and 3 bases stayed unmatched. The CDR3 is made up of 15 amino acids. Looked up from germline, CDR1 is KGHPV and CDR2 is FQNQEV (reference sequence). The covered CDR3 bases are TGTGCCAGCAGTCAACAGGGGGGTAGTGCAGAAACGCTGTAT. This translates into CASSQQGGSAETLY. The entire CDR3 reads CASSQQGGSAETLYF.

A note on this clone: All gene names here are mouse names. The sequence runs out 1 residue before the end of the CDR3; the remainder is reconstructed from the germline J gene. The chain is built from TRBV5 and TRBJ2-3; TRBD1 matches 9 bases. CDR3 size: 16 residues. Germline CDR1 LGHNA, CDR2 YNLKQL (reference sequence). The trim removed 0 bases at V and 1 base at J, leaving 2 bases unmatched. CDR3 region: CASSQEGQGGAETLYF. Incomplete CDR3 DNA: TGTGCCAGCAGCCAAGAGGGACAGGGTGGTGCAGAAACGCTGTAT.

Of note for this clone: Gene names follow the mouse nomenclature. The CDR3 extends 1 residue past the end of the read, so its final part is completed from the germline J gene. The rearrangement uses TRBV13-2 and TRBJ1-5; 10 bases match TRBD1. Germline V gene sequence: CDR1 NNHNN, CDR2 SYGAGS (reference sequence). V trimming: 1 base; J trimming: 6 bases; junction bases outside the gene matches: 4. This CDR3 is built from 15 residues. CDR3 DNA, as far as it was read: TGTGCCAGCGGTGATCCGGGACAGGGGAGCCAGGCTCCGCTT. This encodes CASGDPGQGSQAPL. The whole CDR3 sequence reads CASGDPGQGSQAPLF.